This T cell receptor (beta chain) was found in a study of T cell changes during pregnancy in multiple sclerosis. The data were produced by immunoSEQ multiplex PCR, yet TCRdb's version contains in-frame clones alone and is incomplete. The table has approximately 96,000 clones, about 91% seen once. The CDR3 sequence is 15 residues long. CDR1 and CDR2 from the germline V gene are SEHNR and FQNEAQ (reference sequence). Losses at the gene ends were 5 bases for V and 5 bases for J; bases not matched to a gene: 9. The specimen comprised peripheral blood, sampled after pregnancy. V and J are TRBV7-9 and TRBJ2-1, with TRBD2 matching 7 bases. The source of this sequence is a female donor in good health, enrolled as a control in a pregnancy study. The CDR3 coding sequence is TGTGCCAGCAGCCCGCCCGGGACTAATAACAATGAGCAGTTCTTC. Translated: CASSPPGTNNNEQFF.